This is a list of T cell receptor beta chains from one sample in a study of T cell responses to AZD1222 COVID-19 vaccine. Sequenced by immunoSEQ multiplex PCR; TCRdb stores in-frame clones only, minus some. The table lists 120,000 or so clones, around 92% of them singletons. Sample: peripheral blood, taken on day 0 of AZD1222 vaccination. These receptors were taken from an adult in good health. Each CDR3 is given with its conserved first and last residue. A D gene is named only where the DNA matches it firmly. The size field is filled for only some rows; it gives once, few, many or a size class.

D: NA
V: TRBV7-8
J: TRBJ2-7
size: few
DNA: TGTGCCAGCAGCCCGGGGGGAACAGGGAGTTACTACGAGCAGTACTTC
CDR3: CASSPGGTGSYYEQYF

D: TRBD1
V: TRBV9
J: TRBJ1-2
size: NA
DNA: TGTGCCAGCAGCGACAACAGGGGGCGAGGCTATGGCTACACCTTC
CDR3: CASSDNRGRGYGYTF

D: TRBD2
V: TRBV28
J: TRBJ2-7
size: NA
DNA: TGTGCCAGCAGTTTAGCTAGCGGGAGCCAGCGCTACGAGCAGTACTTC
CDR3: CASSLASGSQRYEQYF

D: TRBD2
V: TRBV5-6
J: TRBJ2-7
size: NA
DNA: TGTGCCAGCAGCCCGGGAGGCTCTTACGAGCAGTACTTC
CDR3: CASSPGGSYEQYF

D: NA
V: TRBV6-5
J: TRBJ1-5
size: NA
DNA: TGTGCCAGCAGTTCTACAGGGTCCAATCAGCCCCAGCATTTT
CDR3: CASSSTGSNQPQHF

D: TRBD1
V: TRBV4-1
J: TRBJ1-2
size: NA
DNA: TGCGCCAGCAGCCAAGATCCACAGGGGGCTGCACCAGACTATGGCTACACCTTC
CDR3: CASSQDPQGAAPDYGYTF

D: TRBD1
V: TRBV7-8
J: TRBJ1-2
size: NA
DNA: TGTGCCAGCAGCCCTAACGCAGGGGGTTACTATGGCTACACCTTC
CDR3: CASSPNAGGYYGYTF

D: NA
V: TRBV5-1
J: TRBJ1-2
size: NA
DNA: TGCGCCAGCAGCTTGGCCGACGGGGCCCGCTATGGCTACACCTTC
CDR3: CASSLADGARYGYTF

D: NA
V: TRBV28
J: TRBJ1-1
size: once
DNA: TGTGCCAGCAGTTTAAGAACTGAAGCTTTCTTT
CDR3: CASSLRTEAFF

D: TRBD2
V: TRBV5-5
J: TRBJ2-7
size: NA
DNA: TGTGCCAGCAGCCTGGGGGCTAGCGGGAGCGGGCGCGAGCAGTACTTC
CDR3: CASSLGASGSGREQYF

D: NA
V: TRBV29-1
J: TRBJ2-1
size: NA
DNA: TGCAGCGTTCTGCGGGTGGCTCACAATGAGCAGTTCTTC
CDR3: CSVLRVAHNEQFF

D: NA
V: TRBV28
J: TRBJ1-3
size: NA
DNA: TGTGCCAGCAGTTCCCTAGACTCTGGAAACACCATATATTTT
CDR3: CASSSLDSGNTIYF

D: TRBD1
V: TRBV3-1/TRBV3-2
J: TRBJ2-3
size: few
DNA: TGTGCCAGCAGCCCCTTCGGTGAGGCAGGGGGAACAGATACGCAGTATTTT
CDR3: CASSPFGEAGGTDTQYF

D: TRBD2
V: TRBV5-1
J: TRBJ2-1
size: NA
DNA: TGCGCCAGCAGCCATTCAGGGACGGGAGGGGATGAGCAGTTCTTC
CDR3: CASSHSGTGGDEQFF

D: NA
V: TRBV5-1
J: TRBJ2-7
size: NA
DNA: TGCGCCAGCAGCCCTAGAAATTGGGGCTACGAGCAGTACTTC
CDR3: CASSPRNWGYEQYF

D: TRBD1
V: TRBV27
J: TRBJ1-1
size: NA
DNA: TGTGCCAGCAGCTCCTGGACAGGGGGATATCCTGAAGCTTTCTTT
CDR3: CASSSWTGGYPEAFF

D: TRBD2
V: TRBV5-4
J: TRBJ2-7
size: NA
DNA: TGTGCCAGCTCCTCGGCCACTAGCGGGATATACGTCGAGCAGTACTTC
CDR3: CASSSATSGIYVEQYF

D: TRBD1
V: TRBV2
J: TRBJ1-5
size: NA
DNA: TGTGCCAGCAGTGCCCGGGACAGCAGACAGCCCCAGCATTTT
CDR3: CASSARDSRQPQHF

D: NA
V: TRBV4-2
J: TRBJ1-1
size: NA
DNA: TGTGCCAGCAGACGAACGTCCGGGGAGAACACTGAAGCTTTCTTT
CDR3: CASRRTSGENTEAFF

D: TRBD1
V: TRBV5-1
J: TRBJ1-4
size: NA
DNA: TGCGCCAGTACACTTGGGACAGGGGAAGAAAAACTGTTTTTT
CDR3: CASTLGTGEEKLFF

D: NA
V: TRBV14
J: TRBJ2-7
size: NA
DNA: TGTGCCAGCAGCCGGCCTGGACTGACCTACGAGCAGTACTTC
CDR3: CASSRPGLTYEQYF

D: NA
V: TRBV19
J: TRBJ1-5
size: NA
DNA: TGTGCCAGTAGTATAGATCCAAGTGGCTATAGCAATCAGCCCCAGCATTTT
CDR3: CASSIDPSGYSNQPQHF

D: NA
V: TRBV28
J: TRBJ2-7
size: NA
DNA: TGTGTCAGCAGTTTCCCCGACCGGGACGAGCAGTACTTC
CDR3: CVSSFPDRDEQYF

D: TRBD2
V: TRBV6-5
J: TRBJ2-7
size: NA
DNA: TGTGCCAGCAGTTACGGGCTAGCGGGAGGCGCCTACGAGCAGTACTTC
CDR3: CASSYGLAGGAYEQYF

D: NA
V: TRBV5-1
J: TRBJ1-5
size: NA
DNA: TGCGCCAGCAGCTTGGCCCTCGGGAATCAGCCCCAGCATTTT
CDR3: CASSLALGNQPQHF

D: NA
V: TRBV9
J: TRBJ2-7
size: few
DNA: TGTGCCAGCAGCGCCCGGGACGGGGACTACGAGCAGTACTTC
CDR3: CASSARDGDYEQYF

D: NA
V: TRBV9
J: TRBJ2-7
size: NA
DNA: TGTGCCAGCAGCGTAGAACGGGACGCCTACGAGCAGTACTTC
CDR3: CASSVERDAYEQYF

D: NA
V: TRBV28
J: TRBJ1-1
size: NA
DNA: TGTGCCAGCAGTTTATTCGAAGGAAGGGGTGACACTGAAGCTTTCTTT
CDR3: CASSLFEGRGDTEAFF

D: TRBD1
V: TRBV11-2
J: TRBJ1-6
size: NA
DNA: TGTGCCAGCAGCGGGACAGAAAGCTCCTATAATTCACCCCTCCACTTT
CDR3: CASSGTESSYNSPLHF

D: NA
V: TRBV18
J: TRBJ1-2
size: NA
DNA: TGTGCCAGCTCACCGTCGGCAGGGGATGGCTACACCTTC
CDR3: CASSPSAGDGYTF